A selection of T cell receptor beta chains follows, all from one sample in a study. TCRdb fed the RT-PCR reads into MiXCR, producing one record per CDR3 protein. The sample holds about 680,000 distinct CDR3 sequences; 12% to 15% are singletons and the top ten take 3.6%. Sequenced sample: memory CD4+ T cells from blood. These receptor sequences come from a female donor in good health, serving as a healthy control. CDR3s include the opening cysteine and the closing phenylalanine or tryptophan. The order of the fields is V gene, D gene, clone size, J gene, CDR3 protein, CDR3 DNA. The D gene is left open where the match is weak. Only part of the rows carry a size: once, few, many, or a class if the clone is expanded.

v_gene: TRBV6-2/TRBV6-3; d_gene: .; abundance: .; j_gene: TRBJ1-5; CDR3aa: CASSYRGVPQHF; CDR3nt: TGTGCCAGCAGTTACCGAGGCGTACCCCAGCATTTT
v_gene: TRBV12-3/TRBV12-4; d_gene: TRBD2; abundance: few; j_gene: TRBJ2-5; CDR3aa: CASRNGGLGTQETQYF; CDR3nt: TGTGCCAGCAGAAATGGTGGACTAGGGACTCAAGAGACCCAGTACTTC
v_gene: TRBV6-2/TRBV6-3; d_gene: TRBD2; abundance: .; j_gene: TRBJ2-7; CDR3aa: CASSYRGLAETQYEQYF; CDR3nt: TGTGCCAGCAGTTACCGCGGACTAGCGGAGACACAATACGAGCAGTACTTC
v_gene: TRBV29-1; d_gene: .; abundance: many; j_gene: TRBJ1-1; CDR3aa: CSVTPSTQGTEAFF; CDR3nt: TGCAGCGTTACCCCGTCAACCCAGGGGACTGAAGCTTTCTTT
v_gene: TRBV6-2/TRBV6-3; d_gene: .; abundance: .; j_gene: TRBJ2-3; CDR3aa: CASTDNDRDTQYF; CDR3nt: TGTGCCAGCACGGACAATGACAGAGATACGCAGTATTTT
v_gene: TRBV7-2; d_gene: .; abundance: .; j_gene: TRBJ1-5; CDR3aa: CASSLARAGQPQHF; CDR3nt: TGTGCCAGCAGCTTAGCGCGGGCGGGACAGCCCCAGCATTTT
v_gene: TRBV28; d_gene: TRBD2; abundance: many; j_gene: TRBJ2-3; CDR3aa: CASSQGLAGVGADTQYF; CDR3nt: TGTGCCAGCAGTCAGGGACTAGCGGGAGTTGGTGCAGATACGCAGTATTTT
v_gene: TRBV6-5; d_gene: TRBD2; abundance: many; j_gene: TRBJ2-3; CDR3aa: CASSTSSGRMPSTDTQYF; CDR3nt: TGTGCCAGCAGTACGAGTAGCGGGAGGATGCCTAGCACAGATACGCAGTATTTT
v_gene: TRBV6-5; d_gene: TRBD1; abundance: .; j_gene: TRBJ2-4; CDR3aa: CASSRDRRNVGNIQYF; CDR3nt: TGTGCCAGCAGTCGGGACAGGAGAAACGTCGGAAACATTCAGTACTTC
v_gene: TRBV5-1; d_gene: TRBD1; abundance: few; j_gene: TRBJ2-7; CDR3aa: CASSLGPGQGGGEQYF; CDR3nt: TGCGCCAGCAGCTTGGGCCCGGGACAGGGAGGTGGGGAGCAGTACTTC
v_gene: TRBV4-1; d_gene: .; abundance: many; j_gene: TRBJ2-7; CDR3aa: CASSAQQGYEQYF; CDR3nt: TGCGCCAGCAGCGCCCAACAGGGCTACGAGCAGTACTTC
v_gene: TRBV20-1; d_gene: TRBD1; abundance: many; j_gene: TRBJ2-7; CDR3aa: CSAMGQSVGEQYF; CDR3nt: TGCAGTGCTATGGGACAGTCGGTTGGCGAGCAGTACTTC
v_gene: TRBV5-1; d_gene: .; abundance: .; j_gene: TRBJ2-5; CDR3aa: CASSLLGVAETQYF; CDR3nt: TGCGCCAGCAGCTTACTAGGAGTGGCAGAGACCCAGTACTTC
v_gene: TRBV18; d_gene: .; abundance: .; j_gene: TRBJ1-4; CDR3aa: CASSPSTNEKLFF; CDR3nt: TGTGCCAGCTCACCGTCAACTAATGAAAAACTGTTTTTT
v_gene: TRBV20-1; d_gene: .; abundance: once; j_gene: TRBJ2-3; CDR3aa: CSVRYGSPDTQYF; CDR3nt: TGCAGTGTCCGCTACGGGTCCCCAGATACGCAGTATTTT
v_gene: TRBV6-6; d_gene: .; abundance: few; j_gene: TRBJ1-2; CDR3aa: CATFDSGRGYTF; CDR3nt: TGTGCCACCTTTGACAGTGGTCGAGGCTACACCTTC
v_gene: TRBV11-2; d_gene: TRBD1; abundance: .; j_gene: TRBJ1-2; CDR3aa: CASSQGDRVRGYTF; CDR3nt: TGTGCCAGCAGCCAGGGAGACAGGGTTCGTGGCTACACCTTC
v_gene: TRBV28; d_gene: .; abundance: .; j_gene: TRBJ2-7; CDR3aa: CASSFLGKTYEQYF; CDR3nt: TGTGCCAGCAGTTTCCTCGGGAAAACCTACGAGCAGTACTTC
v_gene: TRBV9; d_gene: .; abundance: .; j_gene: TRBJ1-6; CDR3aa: CASSERGVNSPLHF; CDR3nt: TGTGCCAGCAGCGAGAGGGGAGTCAATTCACCCCTCCACTTT
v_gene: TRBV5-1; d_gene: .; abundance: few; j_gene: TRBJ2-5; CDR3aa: CASSENFETQYF; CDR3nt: TGCGCCAGCAGCGAAAATTTCGAGACCCAGTACTTC
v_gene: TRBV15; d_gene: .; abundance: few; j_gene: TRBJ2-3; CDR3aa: CATTPDRSGSITQYF; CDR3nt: TGTGCCACCACCCCAGACAGGTCCGGATCCATAACGCAGTATTTT
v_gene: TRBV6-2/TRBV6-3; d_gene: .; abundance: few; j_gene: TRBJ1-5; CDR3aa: CASSYLDSIQPQHF; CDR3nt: TGTGCCAGCAGTTACCTGGACAGCATTCAGCCCCAGCATTTT
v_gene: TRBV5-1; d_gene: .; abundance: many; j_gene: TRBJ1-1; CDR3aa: CASSLSSVNTEAFF; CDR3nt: TGCGCCAGCAGCTTGTCGTCAGTTAACACTGAAGCTTTCTTT
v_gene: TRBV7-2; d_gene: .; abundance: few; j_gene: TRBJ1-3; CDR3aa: CASSPGAGNTIYF; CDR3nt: TGTGCCAGCAGCCCAGGGGCTGGAAACACCATATATTTT
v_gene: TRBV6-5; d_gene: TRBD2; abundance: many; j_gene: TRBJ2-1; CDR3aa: CASSYRSRTSGPAGYNEQFF; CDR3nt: TGTGCCAGCAGTTACCGTTCTAGGACTAGCGGGCCTGCGGGGTACAATGAGCAGTTCTTC
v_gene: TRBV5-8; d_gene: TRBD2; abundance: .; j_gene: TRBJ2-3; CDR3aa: CASSRRSVAGGLTDTQYF; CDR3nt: TGTGCCAGCAGCCGCCGATCCGTGGCGGGGGGCCTCACAGATACGCAGTATTTT
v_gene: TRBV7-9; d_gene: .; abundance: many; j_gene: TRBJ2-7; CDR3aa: CASSIQGGEQYF; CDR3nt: TGTGCCAGCAGCATACAGGGAGGAGAGCAGTACTTC
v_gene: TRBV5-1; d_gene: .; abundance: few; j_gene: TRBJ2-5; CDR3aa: CATRAQLGETQYF; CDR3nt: TGCGCCACCCGGGCACAGCTGGGGGAGACCCAGTACTTC
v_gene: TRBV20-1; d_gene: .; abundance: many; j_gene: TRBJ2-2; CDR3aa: CSARDGDSNTGELFF; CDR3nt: TGCAGTGCTAGAGATGGGGACTCGAACACCGGGGAGCTGTTTTTT
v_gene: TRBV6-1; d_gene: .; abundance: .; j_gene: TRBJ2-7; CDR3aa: CASKTNGQRAIYEQYF; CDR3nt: TGTGCCAGCAAGACGAACGGACAGAGAGCCATCTACGAGCAGTACTTC
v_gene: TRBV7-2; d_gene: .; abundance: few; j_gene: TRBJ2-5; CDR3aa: CASSLAGFWGQETQYF; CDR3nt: TGTGCCAGCAGCTTAGCCGGGTTTTGGGGCCAAGAGACCCAGTACTTC
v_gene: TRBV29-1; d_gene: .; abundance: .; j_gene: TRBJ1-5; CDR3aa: CSARSSNQPQHF; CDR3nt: TGCAGCGCAAGGAGCAGCAATCAGCCCCAGCATTTT
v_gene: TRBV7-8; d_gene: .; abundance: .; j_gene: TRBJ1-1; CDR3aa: CASSLAGGGNEAFF; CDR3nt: TGTGCCAGCAGCTTAGCGGGGGGAGGAAATGAAGCTTTCTTT
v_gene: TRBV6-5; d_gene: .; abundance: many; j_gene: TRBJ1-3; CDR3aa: CASSYSIRAVAGNTIYF; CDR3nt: TGTGCCAGCAGTTACTCGATCCGGGCAGTCGCTGGAAACACCATATATTTT
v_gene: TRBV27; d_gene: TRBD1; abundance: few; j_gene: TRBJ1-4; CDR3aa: CATGGTGGSANEKLFF; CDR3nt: TGTGCCACTGGGGGGACAGGGGGTTCGGCTAATGAAAAACTGTTTTTT
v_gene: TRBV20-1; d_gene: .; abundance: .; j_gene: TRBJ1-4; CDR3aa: CSARSSTRGEKLFF; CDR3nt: TGCAGTGCTAGATCCTCAACAAGGGGTGAAAAACTGTTTTTT
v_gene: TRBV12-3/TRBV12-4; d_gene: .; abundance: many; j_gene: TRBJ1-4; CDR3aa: CASSFRREKLFF; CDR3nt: TGTGCCAGCAGTTTCAGGCGGGAAAAACTGTTTTTT
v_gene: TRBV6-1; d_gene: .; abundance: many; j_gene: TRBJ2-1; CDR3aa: CASSEGTYNEQFF; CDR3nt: TGTGCCAGCAGTGAAGGAACCTACAATGAGCAGTTCTTC